Each of the 12 T cell receptor beta chains below was sequenced from the same sample in a study of T-cell reconstitution after alpha-beta-depleted transplantation in children. Unique molecular identifiers were incorporated during preparation of the TCRbeta library. Using its own MiXCR run on the PCR reads, TCRdb lists one record per CDR3 protein. Of almost 400,000 distinct CDR3 sequences detected, 20% appear once; the ten largest clones hold 3.8%. The sample consisted of PBMCs from the stem cell graft donor, taken from the stem cell graft. Receptor source: a human donor who donated a stem cell graft to a child with acute myeloid leukemia.

This clonotype was seen only a few times. The chain couples TRBV20-1 to TRBJ1-5; D is perhaps TRBD1 (5 bases). Germline V lookup: CDR1 DFQATT, CDR2 SNEGSKA (reference sequence). Trimming left V 1 base short and J 5 bases short, with 12 bases between. The CDR3 has 14 amino acids. The CDR3, as DNA: TGCAGTGCTAGAGTTGGGGGAGGCGATCAGCCCCAGCATTTT. Its protein product is CSARVGGGDQPQHF.

This clonotype was counted a few times. The CDR3 bases are TGTGCCAGCAGTCCCCCCGGGCAGCAGTCCACAGATACGCAGTATTTT. Amino acids: CASSPPGQQSTDTQYF. This chain links TRBV12-3 or TRBV12-4 with TRBJ2-3, with D unclear. V was shortened by 5 bases and J by 2 bases, with 17 bases between the two germline ends. There are 16 residues in the CDR3.

The J gene is TRBJ2-2, the V gene TRBV20-1; 14 bases are shared with TRBD2. Germline assignment: CDR1 DFQATT and CDR2 SNEGSKA (reference sequence). V dropped 2 bases and J dropped 0; count of bases not matched to a gene: 2. The CDR3 runs 17 residues. The chain's CDR3 is CSARRLAGGPNTGELFF. CDR3 nucleotide sequence: TGCAGTGCTAGACGACTAGCGGGAGGGCCGAACACCGGGGAGCTGTTTTTT.

This clonotype was detected a few times. The chain has TRBV27 and TRBJ2-7; TRBD2 aligns across 9 bases. Germline CDR1 reads MNHEY; CDR2 reads SMNVEV (reference sequence). V shed 7 bases and J 3 bases; nucleotides not matched to a gene: 10. This CDR3 region has 15 residues. The CDR3 nucleotides read TGTGCCAGCACGGTAGCGGGAGTTATCGTCTACGAGCAGTACTTC. Translating gives CASTVAGVIVYEQYF.

This chain links TRBV25-1 with TRBJ2-7, with 10 bases matching TRBD1. The CDR3 covers 16 residues. CDR1 is MGHDK, CDR2 SYGVNS, per germline. After removal of 5 bases from V and 4 bases from J, the junction contained 11 bases not matched to a gene. The CDR3 region is CASSSPGTGVTYEQYF. The CDR3 region has the DNA TGTGCCAGCAGTTCACCCGGGACAGGGGTGACTTACGAGCAGTACTTC.

This clonotype was detected only a few times. CDR3 nucleotides: TGTGCCAGCAGCTTATCATCGGGGGGCCCCGTCAACACCGGGGAGCTGTTTTTT. Amino acid sequence: CASSLSSGGPVNTGELFF. This sequence joins TRBV11-2 and TRBJ2-2, with D perhaps TRBD2 (7 bases). Germline CDR1 SGHAT, CDR2 FQNNGV. The CDR3 runs to 18 residues. With 2 bases removed from V and 2 bases from J, the gap between germline ends came to 18 bases.

The chain combines TRBV28 with TRBJ2-1; D is uncertain. Germline CDR1 reads MDHEN; CDR2 reads SYDVKM. CDR3 length equals 11 residues. Trimming shortened V by 6 bases and J by 13 bases, and 13 bases separated the two germline ends. Here the CDR3 DNA reads TGTGCCAGCAGCCAAATTTGGGCCCAGTTCTTC. This translates into CASSQIWAQFF.

The chain joins TRBV29-1 to TRBJ2-5, with 9 positions matching TRBD1. V dropped 5 bases and J dropped 4; count of bases not matched to a gene: 17. The length of the CDR3 is 17 residues. CDR1 is SQVTM, CDR2 ANQGSEA, per germline. The CDR3 loop reads CSVPDSGTGYWGETQYF. In DNA, the CDR3 is TGCAGCGTTCCTGACTCCGGGACAGGGTATTGGGGAGAGACCCAGTACTTC.

This clonotype was seen a handful of times. The chain recombines TRBV4-2 with TRBJ2-1; a weak D match, TRBD1 (6 bases). The germline V and J ends were trimmed by 3 bases and 7 bases, with 16 bases remaining between them. Per the germline V gene, CDR1 is LGHNA and CDR2 is YNFKEQ. The CDR3 consists of 15 residues. This CDR3 reads CASSQARGVTNEQFF. DNA of the CDR3: TGTGCCAGCAGCCAGGCCAGGGGAGTGACTAATGAGCAGTTCTTC.

The rearrangement links TRBV12-3 or TRBV12-4 to TRBJ2-7, with D tentatively TRBD2 (5 bases). There are 14 residues in the CDR3. Trimming removed 4 bases from V and 1 base from J, with 11 bases in between. The CDR3 region has the DNA TGTGCCAGCAGTTCCTACGCGGGTTCCTACGAGCAGTACTTC. The encoded protein is CASSSYAGSYEQYF.

This clonotype has just a few counts. This chain connects TRBV28 to TRBJ2-4; D possibly corresponds to TRBD1 (5 bases). CDR1 and CDR2 (germline): MDHEN, SYDVKM. The V end lost 5 bases, the J end lost 6 bases, and 8 bases lay between the germline ends. CDR3 size: 12 residues. Here the CDR3 DNA reads TGTGCCAGCAGTAGACAGCTAAACATTCAGTACTTC. Its protein product is CASSRQLNIQYF.

J is TRBJ1-1 and V is TRBV6-5, with 7 bases lining up with TRBD1. The V gene's germline CDR1 is MNHEY and CDR2 SVGAGI. CDR3 length: 15 amino acids. With V trimmed by 4 bases and J by 0 bases, 5 bases remained unmatched. The CDR3 nucleotides read TGTGCCAGCAGTTCACGCGGGACAGTGAACACTGAAGCTTTCTTT. Amino acid sequence: CASSSRGTVNTEAFF.